The text below deals with one TCR beta chain. The antigen remains undetermined. The length of the CDR3 is 14 residues. Trimming took 5 bases from V and 2 from J; bases not matched to a gene: 4. Germline V lookup: CDR1 SGHTA, CDR2 FQGTGA. Blood sampling took place at baseline, cycle 4 day 1, and cycle 7 day 1. The source of the sample is a study of OX40 agonist ivuxolimab in advanced cancers. Overall study: Ivuxolimab was delivered to patients intravenously every 2 weeks at doses spanning 0.01 to 10 mg/kg. Regarding the study as a whole: Partial responders treated at 0.1-3.0 mg/kg exhibited clonal expansion among the lowest measured.

Using immunoSEQ multiplex PCR, the repertoire was profiled, and TCRdb retains in-frame clones only, with some absent. The table has about 58,000 clones, more than 80% seen once. This specimen was CD4+ or CD8+ T cells sorted from blood, taken in a trial of the OX40 agonist ivuxolimab. The genes are TRBV7-3 and TRBJ2-5; 8 nucleotides align to TRBD2. The TCR originated in an adult with an advanced solid tumor such as melanoma, head and neck, liver or kidney cancer. CDR3 sequence: CASSPAGVQETQYF. In DNA form, the CDR3 reads TGTGCCAGCAGCCCAGCGGGGGTTCAAGAGACCCAGTACTTC.